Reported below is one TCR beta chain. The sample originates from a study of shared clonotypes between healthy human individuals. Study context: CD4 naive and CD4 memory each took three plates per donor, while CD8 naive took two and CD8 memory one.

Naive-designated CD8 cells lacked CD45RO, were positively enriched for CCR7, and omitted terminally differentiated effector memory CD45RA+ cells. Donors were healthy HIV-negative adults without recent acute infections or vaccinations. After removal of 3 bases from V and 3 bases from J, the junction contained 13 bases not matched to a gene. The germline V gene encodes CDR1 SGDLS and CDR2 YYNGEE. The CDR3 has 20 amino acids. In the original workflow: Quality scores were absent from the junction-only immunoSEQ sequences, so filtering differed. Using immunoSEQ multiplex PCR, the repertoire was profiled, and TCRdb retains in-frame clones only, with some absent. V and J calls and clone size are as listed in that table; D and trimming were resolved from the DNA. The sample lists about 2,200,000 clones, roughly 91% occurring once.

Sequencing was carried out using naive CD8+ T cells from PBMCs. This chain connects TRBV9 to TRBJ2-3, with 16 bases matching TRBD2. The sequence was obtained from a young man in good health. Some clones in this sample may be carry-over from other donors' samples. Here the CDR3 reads CASSADRGLAGGPGTDTQYF. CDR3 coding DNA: TGTGCCAGCAGCGCGGACAGGGGACTAGCGGGAGGGCCGGGGACAGATACGCAGTATTTT.